This T cell receptor (beta chain) was captured by sequencing in a study of cytomegalovirus exposure and HLA in healthy donors. Study information: Most donors, 70% to 85% of approximately 400 genotyped, fell in the Caucasian-associated ancestry cluster.

J was trimmed by 2 bases and V by 8 bases; bases with no gene match: 13. The CDR3 runs to 16 residues. Germline loops: CDR1 SNHLY, CDR2 FYNNEI. The PCR was carried out with 60 Vbeta primers and 13 Jbeta primers. TCRdb's copy holds only in-frame clones and misses some; the assay was immunoSEQ multiplex PCR. The data hold 150,000 or so clones, with 60% to 80% observed a single time. On this clone: The antigen remains unidentified.

The study, taken as a whole, reports: Further analysis was carried out later, and it showed several of the most significant clusters appearing linked to common viral pathogens.

This sequence joins TRBV2 and TRBJ2-5; TRBD2 aligns across 8 bases. Sequenced material: PBMCs. The receptor was isolated from a woman between 45 and 65 years old in good health and CMV-seropositive. CDR3 in amino acids: CASFGGKLAEQETQYF. Here the CDR3 DNA reads TGTGCCAGCTTTGGGGGCAAACTAGCGGAACAAGAGACCCAGTACTTC.